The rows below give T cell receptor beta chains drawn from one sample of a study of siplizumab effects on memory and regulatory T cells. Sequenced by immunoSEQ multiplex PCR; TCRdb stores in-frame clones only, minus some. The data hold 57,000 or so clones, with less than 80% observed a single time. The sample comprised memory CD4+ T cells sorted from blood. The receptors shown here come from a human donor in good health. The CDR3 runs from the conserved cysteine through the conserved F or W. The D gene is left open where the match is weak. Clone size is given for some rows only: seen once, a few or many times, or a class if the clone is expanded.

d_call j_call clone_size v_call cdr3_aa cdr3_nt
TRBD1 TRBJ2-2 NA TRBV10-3 CAISGGTGTTGELFF TGTGCCATCAGTGGAGGGACAGGGACGACCGGGGAGCTGTTTTTT
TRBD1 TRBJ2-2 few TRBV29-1 CSARDRSTNTGELFF TGCAGCGCCCGGGACAGAAGCACGAACACCGGGGAGCTGTTTTTT
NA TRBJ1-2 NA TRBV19 CATKEQFYGYTF TGTGCCACCAAGGAACAGTTCTATGGCTACACCTTC
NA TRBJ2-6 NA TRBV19 CASSIARGVTSGANVLTF TGTGCCAGTAGTATAGCGAGGGGAGTTACATCTGGGGCCAACGTCCTGACTTTC
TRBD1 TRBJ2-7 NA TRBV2 CASTYWTGGAEQYF TGTGCCAGCACCTACTGGACAGGGGGCGCTGAGCAGTACTTC
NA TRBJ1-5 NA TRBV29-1 CSVADSATGPQHF TGCAGCGTCGCGGACAGCGCGACGGGGCCCCAGCATTTT
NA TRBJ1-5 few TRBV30 CAWSEQGNQPQHF TGTGCCTGGAGTGAACAGGGAAATCAGCCCCAGCATTTT
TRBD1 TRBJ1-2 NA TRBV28 CASSPATGASYGYTF TGTGCCAGCAGCCCAGCGACAGGGGCAAGCTATGGCTACACCTTC
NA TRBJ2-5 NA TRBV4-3 CASSREGGAQYF TGCGCCAGCAGCCGAGAAGGGGGGGCCCAGTACTTC
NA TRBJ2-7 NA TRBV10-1 CASSENFYEQYF TGCGCCAGCAGTGAAAACTTCTACGAGCAGTACTTC
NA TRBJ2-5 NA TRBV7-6 CASSPSTSSETQYF TGTGCCAGCAGCCCTAGTACTAGTTCTGAGACCCAGTACTTC
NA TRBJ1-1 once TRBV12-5 CASGLVPERPYEAFF TGTGCTAGTGGTTTGGTACCCGAGCGCCCGTATGAAGCTTTCTTT
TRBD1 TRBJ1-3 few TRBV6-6 CASSYGQGLAGNTIYF TGTGCCAGCAGTTACGGACAGGGGCTGGCTGGAAACACCATATATTTT
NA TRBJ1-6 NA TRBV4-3 CASSQSGSPLHF TGCGCCAGCAGCCAAAGTGGGTCACCCCTCCACTTT
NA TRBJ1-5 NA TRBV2 CASSKDSNQPQHF TGTGCCAGCAGCAAGGATAGCAATCAGCCCCAGCATTTT
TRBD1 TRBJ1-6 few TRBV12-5 CASGPGQAYNSPLHF TGTGCTAGTGGCCCTGGACAGGCGTATAATTCACCCCTCCACTTT
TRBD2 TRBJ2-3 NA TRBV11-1 CASSSWGLAEDTQYF TGTGCCAGCAGCTCGTGGGGACTAGCGGAAGATACGCAGTATTTT
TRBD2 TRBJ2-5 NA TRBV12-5 CASGPGLAGKETQYF TGTGCTAGTGGTCCGGGACTAGCGGGGAAAGAGACCCAGTACTTC
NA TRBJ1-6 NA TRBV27 CASSFGQENSPLHF TGTGCCAGCAGTTTTGGGCAGGAAAATTCACCCCTCCACTTT
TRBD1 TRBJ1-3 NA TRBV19 CASRPTGAGNTIYF TGTGCCAGTAGGCCCACAGGGGCTGGAAACACCATATATTTT
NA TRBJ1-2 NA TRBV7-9 CASSLEPGKSYGYTF TGTGCCAGCAGCTTAGAGCCAGGGAAATCCTATGGCTACACCTTC
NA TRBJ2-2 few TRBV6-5 CASSYLLTDTGELFF TGTGCCAGCAGTTACCTTCTGACGGACACCGGGGAGCTGTTTTTT
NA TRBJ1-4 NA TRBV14 CASSRAVFNEKLFF TGTGCCAGCAGCCGGGCAGTATTTAATGAAAAACTGTTTTTT
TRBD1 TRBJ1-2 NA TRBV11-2 CASRTQGDGYTF TGTGCCAGCAGAACACAGGGGGATGGCTACACCTTC
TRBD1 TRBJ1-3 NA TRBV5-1 CASSGGTGGNTIYF TGCGCCAGCAGCGGTGGGACAGGGGGAAACACCATATATTTT
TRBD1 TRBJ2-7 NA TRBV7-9 CASSGNRDRGPLYEQYF TGTGCCAGCAGCGGAAACCGGGACAGGGGTCCCCTCTACGAGCAGTACTTC
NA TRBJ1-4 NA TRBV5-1 CASSLQGIGEKLFF TGCGCCAGCAGCTTGCAGGGAATCGGCGAAAAACTGTTTTTT
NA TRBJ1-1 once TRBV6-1 CASFRHSQRTEAFF TGTGCCAGCTTCAGACACTCACAGAGAACTGAAGCTTTCTTT
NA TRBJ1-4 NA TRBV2 CASRGDRSTNEKLFF TGTGCCAGCAGAGGGGACCGATCAACTAATGAAAAACTGTTTTTT
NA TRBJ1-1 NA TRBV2 CASRTIEGLNTEAFF TGTGCCAGCAGAACAATAGAGGGCTTGAACACTGAAGCTTTCTTT
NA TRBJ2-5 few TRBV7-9 CASSPPWSEETQYF TGTGCCAGCAGCCCCCCATGGTCTGAGGAGACCCAGTACTTC
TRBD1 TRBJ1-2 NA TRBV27 CASSRSGTGVMVNYGYTF TGTGCCAGCAGTCGGTCCGGGACAGGGGTAATGGTTAACTATGGCTACACCTTC
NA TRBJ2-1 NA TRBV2 CASDRYNEQFF TGTGCCAGTGACCGCTACAATGAGCAGTTCTTC
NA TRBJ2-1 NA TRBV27 CASSPAGYNEQFF TGTGCCAGCAGCCCAGCCGGGTACAATGAGCAGTTCTTC
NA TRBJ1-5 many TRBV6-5 CASSLDPRNQPQHF TGTGCCAGCAGCCTCGATCCCCGAAATCAGCCCCAGCATTTT
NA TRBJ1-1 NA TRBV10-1 CASSEGLGQRAFF TGCGCCAGCAGCGAGGGGCTGGGGCAGAGAGCTTTCTTT
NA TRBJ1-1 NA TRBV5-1 CASSWVGSEAFF TGCGCCAGCAGCTGGGTGGGCAGCGAAGCTTTCTTT